Sequencing of this T cell receptor beta chain was carried out in a study of regulatory dendritic cells for organ transplantation. Produced via immunoSEQ multiplex PCR; TCRdb's table is partial and in-frame only. The table has around 20,000 clones, 60% to 80% seen once. General study findings and limits: Memory T cells were less diverse than naive, with memory CD8+ most oligoclonal. Of resting T cell subsets, memory CD8+ had the most alloreactive clonotypes.

Germline V gives CDR1 LNHNV, CDR2 YYDKDF (reference sequence). The CDR3 sequence is 19 residues long. V gave up 3 bases and J gave up 6 bases; unmatched junction bases: 19. For this clone: Its target is not known.

Naive CD45RA+ and memory CD45RO+ CD4+ or CD8+ T cells were FACS-sorted. Material: memory CD4+ T cells from blood. Subset specified: CD45RO+ memory T cells. This receptor was obtained from a human donor in good health. The V gene is TRBV15, the J gene TRBJ2-3, with 9 nucleotides matching TRBD1. This CDR3 is CATSSRDREWGTSTDTQYF. CDR3 nucleotides: TGTGCCACCAGCAGCCGGGACAGGGAATGGGGTACAAGTACGGATACGCAGTATTTT.